The 18 T cell receptor beta chains presented below share a single source sample, sequenced in a study of T cells in Graves' hyperthyroidism and ophthalmopathy. Amplified regions were TCR beta CDR3 sequences from RNA transcripts. The HTBI primer set drove a first-round RT-PCR of the TCR CDR3. In TCRdb, the multiplex PCR reads were re-called with MiXCR into one record per CDR3 protein. The sample includes 530,000 or so distinct CDR3 sequences, 40% to 55% of them seen just once. Sequencing was performed on peripheral blood or thyroid tissue (not recorded which). These receptors were taken from a woman aged 18-35 years with Graves' hyperthyroidism.

This clonotype was counted many times. CDR3 bases: TGTGCCAGCAGCAAGGGGGGGGATTCAGGAAACACCATATATTTT. Its translation: CASSKGGDSGNTIYF. The chain has TRBV9 and TRBJ1-3, with D possibly being TRBD1 (6 bases). The CDR3 is 15 residues long. Germline loops: CDR1 SGDLS, CDR2 YYNGEE. V lost 4 bases to trimming and J lost 4 bases, with 15 bases between them.

The CDR3 DNA reads TGCGCCAGCAGCTCCCAGGAAGGCTCTGGGGCCAACGTCCTGACTTTC. This translates into CASSSQEGSGANVLTF. This rearrangement joins TRBV5-1 to TRBJ2-6; D is unclear. This CDR3 is 16 amino acids long. Germline lookup yields CDR1 SGHRS and CDR2 YFSETQ. Trimming stripped 3 bases from V and 0 bases from J, with 10 bases between.

Many counts were recorded for this clonotype. V and J are TRBV12-3 or TRBV12-4 and TRBJ2-2, with 7 nucleotides matching TRBD2. CDR3 length: 14 residues. V lost 6 bases, J lost 3 bases, and 4 bases stayed unmatched. This CDR3 reads CASRGEGYTGELFF. The DNA of the CDR3 is TGTGCCAGCAGGGGGGAGGGCTACACCGGGGAGCTGTTTTTT.

The rearrangement links TRBV4-2 to TRBJ2-2; TRBD2 is a possible D gene (5 bases). The V gene's germline CDR1 is LGHNA and CDR2 YNFKEQ. Trimming stripped 5 bases from V and 3 bases from J, with 16 bases between. This CDR3 spans 16 amino acids. CDR3 loop: CASSKSGHLDTGELFF. CDR3 in DNA: TGTGCCAGCAGCAAAAGCGGCCACTTAGACACCGGGGAGCTGTTTTTT.

V usage is TRBV29-1 and J usage is TRBJ2-6; D might be TRBD1 (5 bases). From germline, CDR1 is SQVTM and CDR2 ANQGSEA. The CDR3 sequence is 13 residues long. Deletions cut 5 bases from V and 4 bases from J, with 9 bases between. In nucleotides, the CDR3 is TGCAGCGTTAGGGCAGGGGGGGCCAACGTCCTGACTTTC. This translates into CSVRAGGANVLTF.

This clonotype has a count of ten or more. This sequence joins TRBV2 and TRBJ2-7; 10 bases map to TRBD2. The CDR3 length is 15 residues. Germline CDR1 reads SNHLY; CDR2 reads FYNNEI. The V and J ends lost 7 bases and 2 bases, in that order; junction bases with no gene match: 8. The DNA for the CDR3 is TGTGCCAGCACCCCCAGGACTAGCGGTACCTACGAGCAGTACTTC. Residues: CASTPRTSGTYEQYF. Full variable domain (remainder filled in from reference TRBV2 and TRBJ2-7): EPEVTQTPSHQVTQMGQEVILRCVPISNHLYFYWYRQILGQKVEFLVSFYNNEISEKSEIFDDQFSVERPDGSNFTLKIRSTKLEDSAMYFCASTPRTSGTYEQYFGPGTRLTVT.

This clonotype was counted ten times or more. This chain uses TRBV5-4 with TRBJ2-7; 7 positions agree with TRBD2. With V trimmed by 0 bases and J by 5 bases, 8 bases remained unmatched. The CDR3 is 15 amino acids. Germline-derived CDR1 and CDR2 are SGHNT and YYREEE (reference sequence). Here the CDR3 DNA reads TGTGCCAGCAGCTTGGACCCCAGGGAGGGTGACGAGCAGTACTTC. This gives the protein CASSLDPREGDEQYF.

This clonotype came up many times. This chain uses TRBV6-2 or TRBV6-3 with TRBJ2-7; TRBD2 agrees at 8 bases. The CDR3 runs to 13 residues. J gave up 1 base and V 8 bases, and 4 bases lay outside the gene matches. Germline V gene data show CDR1 as MNHEY and CDR2 as SVGEGT. CDR3 protein: CASEAGVSYEQYF. Here the CDR3 DNA reads TGTGCCAGCGAAGCGGGAGTATCCTACGAGCAGTACTTC.

At least ten counts were recorded for this clonotype. J is TRBJ1-1 and V is TRBV20-1; unclear D gene. The CDR3 spans 14 residues. Germline V gives CDR1 DFQATT, CDR2 SNEGSKA (reference sequence). Trimming left V 0 bases short and J 3 bases short, with 11 bases between. The CDR3 here is CSAREGGMDTEAFF. CDR3 nucleotides: TGCAGTGCTAGAGAGGGAGGGATGGACACTGAAGCTTTCTTT.

In regard to this clonotype: One end of the junction fails to match germline, which may point to a read error. As DNA, the CDR3 is TGTGCCGCCAGCAGCTTATCGGGACCCACCTACGAGCAGTACTTC. This translates into CAASSLSGPTYEQYF. The V and J genes are TRBV15 and TRBJ2-7; tentatively, D is TRBD1 or TRBD2 (5 bases each). In germline, CDR1 is LNHNV, CDR2 YYDKDF (reference sequence). The CDR3 totals 15 residues. Complete variable domain (other parts from reference TRBV15 and TRBJ2-7): DAMVIQNPRYQVTQFGKPVTLSCSQTLNHNVMYWYQQKSSQAPKLLFHYYDKDFNNEADTPDNFQSRRPNTSFCFLDIRSPGLGDTAMYLCAASSLSGPTYEQYFGPGTRLTVT.

The J gene is TRBJ2-5, the V gene TRBV25-1; 13 nucleotides line up with TRBD2. After removal of 5 bases from V and 5 bases from J, the junction contained 5 bases not matched to a gene. Looked up from germline, CDR1 is MGHDK and CDR2 is SYGVNS. CDR3 length equals 15 residues. CDR3 protein: CASSSATSGRETQYF. Here the CDR3 DNA reads TGTGCCAGCAGTAGTGCGACTAGCGGGAGGGAGACCCAGTACTTC. Combining the CDR3 with reference TRBV25-1 and TRBJ2-5 gives the whole variable domain EADIYQTPRYLVIGTGKKITLECSQTMGHDKMYWYQQDPGMELHLIHYSYGVNSTEKGDLSSESTVSRIRTEHFPLTLESARPSHTSQYLCASSSATSGRETQYFGPGTRLLVL.

The chain couples TRBV29-1 to TRBJ2-5; D is unresolved. This CDR3 contains 16 residues. V lost 1 base, J lost 2 bases, and 17 bases lay in between. Germline loops: CDR1 SQVTM, CDR2 ANQGSEA. The CDR3 DNA reads TGCAGCGTTGAAGGGGCCTGGGGTGGGGTACAAGAGACCCAGTACTTC. Its protein is CSVEGAWGGVQETQYF.

This clonotype was observed at least ten times. The chain links TRBV18 to TRBJ1-4; the D gene is possibly TRBD1 (5 bases). From germline, CDR1 is KGHSH and CDR2 LQKENI. With 0 bases removed from V and 8 bases from J, the gap between germline ends came to 13 bases. CDR3 length equals 15 residues. The CDR3 DNA reads as TGTGCCAGCTCACCACCGGACGGGGCAGGGGAAAAACTGTTTTTT. Its protein product is CASSPPDGAGEKLFF.

The V gene is TRBV7-2, the J gene TRBJ2-5; D remains unclear. The V gene lost 0 bases and the J gene lost 3 bases, with 8 bases spanning the gap. The CDR3 sequence is 14 residues long. CDR1 SGHTA and CDR2 FQGNSA come from the germline V gene. The CDR3 DNA reads as TGTGCCAGCAGCTTAGCGCTAAGGGAAGAGACCCAGTACTTC. This translates into CASSLALREETQYF.

On this clonotype itself: One end of the junction fails to match germline, which may point to a read error. The chain uses TRBV2 and TRBJ1-2, with D possibly being TRBD1 (5 bases). CDR1 and CDR2 from the germline V gene are SNHLY and FYNNEI. The CDR3 totals 16 residues. The CDR3 DNA reads as TGTGCCAGCAGTGGACTGAGGGGTGCAAGGAACTTTGGCTACACCTTC. The encoded protein is CASSGLRGARNFGYTF.

This clonotype has at least ten counts. The V and J genes are TRBV20-1 and TRBJ2-7, with a weak D call TRBD2 (5 bases). CDR3 size: 13 residues. V was trimmed by 3 bases and J by 3 bases, leaving 12 bases between them. CDR1 is DFQATT, CDR2 SNEGSKA, per germline (reference sequence). This chain's CDR3 is CSASRDSFYEQYF. CDR3 DNA: TGCAGTGCTAGCCGGGATTCGTTCTACGAGCAGTACTTC.

This sequence joins TRBV19 and TRBJ1-1; D gene uncertain. The CDR3 totals 13 residues. V lost 3 bases to trimming and J lost 0 bases, with 5 bases between them. Germline CDR1 and CDR2: LNHDA and SQIVND (reference sequence). CDR3 DNA sequence: TGTGCCAGTAGTATTCAAATGAACACTGAAGCTTTCTTT. Translating gives CASSIQMNTEAFF.

This clonotype was observed a single time. The rearrangement uses TRBV20-1 and TRBJ2-2; 11 positions agree with TRBD2. Germline V gives CDR1 DFQATT, CDR2 SNEGSKA (reference sequence). The CDR3 is 14 residues long. With 5 bases clipped from V and 5 bases from J, the junction kept 4 bases outside the gene matches. The CDR3 region has the DNA TGCAGTGCTCCACTAGCGGGAGTTACCGGGGAGCTGTTTTTT. Translated: CSAPLAGVTGELFF.